Each of the 25 T cell receptor beta chains below was sequenced from the same sample in a study of shared clonotypes between healthy human individuals. Sequencing was performed with immunoSEQ multiplex PCR; in TCRdb, only in-frame clones are kept and a portion is missing. The sample has about 1 million clones; approximately 70% are singletons. The sequenced material came from memory CD4+ T cells sorted from blood. Subset specified: CD45RA-negative fraction. These receptors all come from a man between 18 and 29 years old in good health.

The chain couples TRBV19 to TRBJ1-1, with 7 bases aligning to TRBD1. V trimming: 3 bases; J trimming: 8 bases; junction bases outside the gene matches: 6. CDR3 length equals 13 residues. Germline values: CDR1 LNHDA, CDR2 SQIVND (reference sequence). The CDR3 sequence: CASSIRRDREAFF. The CDR3 DNA is TGTGCCAGTAGTATTCGTCGGGACAGAGAAGCTTTCTTT. The variable domain in full, with the rest retrieved from reference TRBV19 and TRBJ1-1, is DGGITQSPKYLFRKEGQNVTLSCEQNLNHDAMYWYRQDPGQGLRLIYYSQIVNDFQKGDIAEGYSVSREKKESFPLTVTSAQKNPTAFYLCASSIRRDREAFFGQGTRLTVV.

About this clone: A much larger clone differs from this one at a single base, so this may be a read error. This same CDR3 is encoded by further DNA sequences in the sample. The V and J genes are TRBV5-1 and TRBJ2-3; a weak D match, TRBD2 (6 bases). The CDR3 loop spans 14 amino acids. The V gene's germline CDR1 is SGHRS and CDR2 YFSETQ. V lost 0 bases and J lost 4, with 9 bases in between. The CDR3 reads CASSLGGDADTQYF. CDR3 coding DNA: TGCGCCAGCAGCTTGGGCGGGGATGCAGATACGCAGTATTTT.

V is TRBV4-2 and J is TRBJ2-3; 12 nucleotides match TRBD2. V lost 0 bases to trimming and J lost 4 bases; unmatched junction nucleotides: 5. Germline lookup yields CDR1 LGHNA and CDR2 YNFKEQ. The CDR3 runs to 17 residues. In DNA, the CDR3 is TGTGCCAGCAGCCAAGACGCTAGCGGGGGGGCCGCAGATACGCAGTATTTT. It is translated as CASSQDASGGAADTQYF.

This clone was counted at least ten times. This sequence joins TRBV30 and TRBJ2-7; TRBD2 agrees at 11 bases. Germline V gives CDR1 GTSNPN, CDR2 SVGIG (reference sequence). This CDR3 has 14 amino acids. V shed 3 bases and J 3 bases; nucleotides not matched to a gene: 4. The CDR3 sequence: CAWRGTSGFYEQYF. In nucleotides, the CDR3 is TGTGCCTGGAGGGGGACTAGCGGCTTCTACGAGCAGTACTTC.

This clone is a singleton in its sample. The chain couples TRBV30 to TRBJ2-7; D call uncertain. The germline V gene encodes CDR1 GTSNPN and CDR2 SVGIG (reference sequence). Trimming pared 2 bases from V and 3 bases from J, leaving 14 bases between. The CDR3 has 14 amino acids. The CDR3 region is CAWSLGGSRYEQYF. DNA of the CDR3: TGTGCCTGGAGTCTGGGCGGATCGCGCTACGAGCAGTACTTC.

This clone was detected only once. The chain is built from TRBV9 and TRBJ2-2, with D possibly matching TRBD1 (6 bases). V lost 1 base, J lost 1 base, and 14 bases lay in between. CDR1 and CDR2 (germline): SGDLS, YYNGEE. CDR3 length: 17 residues. CDR3 nucleotides: TGTGCCAGCAGCGTAAGAACAGGGAACATGAACACCGGGGAGCTGTTTTTT. Translating gives CASSVRTGNMNTGELFF.

The chain is built from TRBV4-3 and TRBJ2-7; possibly TRBD1 for D (6 bases). Between the trimmed V and J ends, which lost 0 bases and 3 bases, there was a span of 15 bases. Per germline, CDR1 LGHNA and CDR2 YSLEER. The CDR3 runs 16 residues. Here the CDR3 reads CASSQDRAGEIYEQYF. CDR3 nucleotides: TGCGCCAGCAGCCAAGATCGGGCAGGGGAGATCTACGAGCAGTACTTC.

Regarding this clone: The identical CDR3 is also encoded by other nucleotide sequences in the sample. This chain connects TRBV11-3 to TRBJ2-7, with 7 bases that match TRBD2. The J segment lost 4 bases and the V segment lost 5 bases, leaving 8 bases of the junction unmatched. This CDR3 contains 14 residues. Germline V gives CDR1 SGHNT, CDR2 YENEEA. The CDR3 loop reads CASSPGGGSYEQYF. The CDR3 bases are TGTGCCAGCAGCCCCGGAGGCGGGAGTTACGAGCAGTACTTC. The full variable domain, with the rest looked up from reference TRBV11-3 and TRBJ2-7, is EAGVVQSPRYKIIEKKQPVAFWCNPISGHNTLYWYLQNLGQGPELLIRYENEEAVDDSQLPKDRFSAERLKGVDSTLKIQPAELGDSAVYLCASSPGGGSYEQYFGPGTRLTVT.

This clone was seen only a few times. The rearrangement joins TRBV5-1 to TRBJ1-4; D may be TRBD1 (5 bases). Germline lookup yields CDR1 SGHRS and CDR2 YFSETQ. The CDR3 spans 15 residues. V gave up 5 bases and J gave up 8 bases, with 19 bases separating them. CDR3 region: CASSPRPGGGEKLFF. For the CDR3, the DNA is TGCGCCAGCAGTCCACGACCCGGGGGAGGCGAAAAACTGTTTTTT.

The V and J genes are TRBV9 and TRBJ2-7; tentatively, D is TRBD1 (5 bases). Germline assignment: CDR1 SGDLS and CDR2 YYNGEE. The CDR3 contains 14 residues. Trimming took 0 bases from V and 3 from J, leaving 10 bases between them. CDR3 bases: TGTGCCAGCAGCGTAGAACCAGGGCTCTACGAGCAGTACTTC. This translates into CASSVEPGLYEQYF.

V usage is TRBV27 and J usage is TRBJ2-7, with D possibly being TRBD1 (5 bases). Germline-derived CDR1 and CDR2 are MNHEY and SMNVEV (reference sequence). V was trimmed by 4 bases and J by 7 bases, leaving 17 bases between them. CDR3 length: 14 amino acids. CDR3 bases: TGTGCCAGCAGTTCATCCCCCAGGGTGCATGAGCAGTACTTC. Its protein is CASSSSPRVHEQYF.

The gene calls are TRBV5-5 and TRBJ2-2; the D gene is possibly TRBD1 (6 bases). V was trimmed by 4 bases and J by 2 bases, leaving 9 bases between them. Germline CDR1 and CDR2: SGHKS and YYEKEE (reference sequence). The CDR3 has 14 residues. In DNA, the CDR3 is TGTGCCAGCAGCCCCAGGGGTAACACCGGGGAGCTGTTTTTT. Translation: CASSPRGNTGELFF.

Note on this clone: Other DNA sequences of this sample code for an identical CDR3. The chain couples TRBV5-1 to TRBJ2-1; 8 bases match TRBD2. Germline V CDR1 and CDR2: SGHRS, YFSETQ. The CDR3 totals 14 residues. Trimming at V came to 2 bases and at J to 4 bases, leaving 2 bases not matched to a gene. The DNA of the CDR3 is TGCGCCAGCAGCTTAGGACTAGCATACAATGAGCAGTTCTTC. It codes for CASSLGLAYNEQFF.

The chain combines TRBV6-6 with TRBJ1-2; 8 bases agree with TRBD1. Trimming at V came to 5 bases and at J to 6 bases, leaving 5 bases not matched to a gene. The V gene's germline CDR1 is MNHNY and CDR2 SVGAGI (reference sequence). The CDR3 consists of 13 residues. The DNA for the CDR3 is TGTGCCAGCAGTGACACAGGGGGAGATGGCTACACCTTC. This codes for CASSDTGGDGYTF.

Regarding this clone: Different DNA sequences within this sample yield the same CDR3. V is TRBV13 and J is TRBJ1-2; 9 nucleotides agree with TRBD1. The V segment lost 6 bases and the J segment 2 bases; nucleotides outside the gene matches: 4. This CDR3 contains 14 residues. CDR1 and CDR2 from the germline V gene are PRHDT and FYEKMQ (reference sequence). CDR3 DNA sequence: TGTGCCAGCAGACCTGGACAGGGGAACTATGGCTACACCTTC. Translating gives CASRPGQGNYGYTF.

In DNA form, the CDR3 reads TGCGCCAGCAGCCGGAGTTTGGGGGGGGACACAGATACGCAGTATTTT. Translating gives CASSRSLGGDTDTQYF. V and J are TRBV4-3 and TRBJ2-3; TRBD2 matches 7 bases. CDR1 is LGHNA and CDR2 is YSLEER in the germline V gene. This CDR3 is 16 amino acids long. V dropped 4 bases and J dropped 2; count of bases not matched to a gene: 9.

This clone has only a few counts. The V gene is TRBV5-1, the J gene TRBJ2-2, with 13 bases lining up with TRBD2. The germline gives CDR1 SGHRS, CDR2 YFSETQ. The CDR3 is 15 residues long. V trimming: 5 bases; J trimming: 6 bases; junction bases outside the gene matches: 4. CDR3 nucleotide sequence: TGCGCCAGCAGTGGACTAGCGGGAGTTTCCGGGGAGCTGTTTTTT. Protein: CASSGLAGVSGELFF.

The table lists this clone with a few counts. Other DNA sequences within the sample encode an identical CDR3. The V and J genes are TRBV28 and TRBJ1-1, with D unresolved. The CDR3 spans 12 residues. Trimming left V 5 bases short and J 0 bases short, with 4 bases between. Germline V CDR1 and CDR2: MDHEN, SYDVKM. The DNA of the CDR3 is TGTGCCAGCAGTAGTATGAACACTGAAGCTTTCTTT. As protein: CASSSMNTEAFF.

The chain has TRBV5-6 and TRBJ1-6; the D is unclear. The CDR3 has 15 residues. CDR1 and CDR2 from the germline V gene are SGHDT and YYEEEE. Trimming took off 0 bases at V and 0 bases at J, with 4 bases between the two ends. The CDR3 loop is CASSLGSSYNSPLHF. The CDR3 region has the DNA TGTGCCAGCAGCTTGGGAAGCTCCTATAATTCACCCCTCCACTTT.

A note on this clone: At the DNA level, this CDR3 is encoded by other sequences in the same sample as well. The rearrangement uses TRBV28 and TRBJ1-1; D is possibly TRBD1 (5 bases). Between the trimmed V and J ends, which lost 2 bases and 5 bases, there was a span of 12 bases. Germline lookup yields CDR1 MDHEN and CDR2 SYDVKM. This CDR3 region has 14 residues. DNA for the CDR3: TGTGCCAGCAGTTTAGGGGGAAGTAGAACTGAAGCTTTCTTT. As protein: CASSLGGSRTEAFF.

This clone has just a few counts. The rearrangement uses TRBV7-8 and TRBJ2-7; D possibly corresponds to TRBD1 (7 bases). Trimming took off 5 bases at V and 7 bases at J, with 21 bases between the two ends. The CDR3 is made up of 15 amino acids. Germline values: CDR1 SGHVS, CDR2 FQNEAQ. Here the CDR3 reads CASSPQGQGGREQYF. The CDR3 nucleotides are TGTGCCAGCAGCCCCCAGGGGCAGGGGGGCCGGGAGCAGTACTTC.

This clone was found once. This sample includes further DNA sequences coding for the same CDR3. The V and J genes are TRBV29-1 and TRBJ2-1; D is perhaps TRBD2 (6 bases). Trimming left V 3 bases short and J 0 bases short, with 12 bases between. The V gene's germline CDR1 is SQVTM and CDR2 ANQGSEA. CDR3 size: 15 residues. CDR3 bases: TGCAGCGTTGAGGAGGGCCGGGGCTCCTACAATGAGCAGTTCTTC. Protein: CSVEEGRGSYNEQFF.

This clone came up many times. The same CDR3 is also encoded by other DNA sequences in this sample. CDR3 region: CASSQDLAAYNEQFF. The CDR3 DNA follows: TGCGCCAGCAGCCAAGACCTAGCGGCTTACAATGAGCAGTTCTTC. The chain couples TRBV4-3 to TRBJ2-1, with 7 bases aligning to TRBD2. Germline loops: CDR1 LGHNA, CDR2 YSLEER. This CDR3 has 15 residues. The V gene end was trimmed by 0 bases and the J gene end by 4 bases; junction bases not matched to a gene: 3.

This clone appeared many times. The J gene is TRBJ1-5, the V gene TRBV19; D ambiguous. Germline V gene lookup returns CDR1 LNHDA and CDR2 SQIVND (reference sequence). This CDR3 is 13 amino acids long. V lost 1 base to trimming and J lost 10 bases, with 11 bases between them. CDR3 nucleotides: TGTGCCAGTAGTATAGGTACAGACCTCCCCCAGCATTTT. Its translation is CASSIGTDLPQHF.

The chain employs TRBV10-3 and TRBJ2-3; TRBD1 matches at 11 bases. The CDR3 is made up of 15 amino acids. V lost 6 bases to trimming and J lost 3 bases; unmatched junction nucleotides: 5. The germline gives CDR1 ENHRY, CDR2 SYGVKD. DNA for the CDR3: TGTGCCATCAGGCCGGGACAGGGGGGGACAGATACGCAGTATTTT. It is translated as CAIRPGQGGTDTQYF.